The 27 T cell receptor beta chains below come from one sample, sequenced in a study of CXCR3-negative and CXCR3-positive naive CD8 T cells. 5' RACE with UMI labels generated the TRB cDNA libraries. TCRdb re-called the 5' RACE reads, yielding one record per CDR3 amino acid sequence without DNA. The sample table sets out tens of thousands of distinct CDR3 sequences. The specimen sequenced was naive CXCR3- CD8+ T cells from blood. Regarding subset: CD45RO-CCR7+CD27+CD95- naive CD8+ T cells lacking CXCR3 (TNR3-). The source is a human donor in good health. Some clones in this sample may be carry-over from other donors' samples.

The chain couples TRBV12-3 or TRBV12-4 to TRBJ2-7; TCRdb's D call, TRBD1, is unchecked because there is no DNA. The CDR3 loop spans 15 amino acids. CDR3 residues: CASSPRRDRDHEQYF.

The chain carries TRBV7-3 and TRBJ1-1. The CDR3 consists of 17 residues. The germline CDR1 and CDR2 sequences are SGHTA and FQGTGA. CDR3 region: CASSIGAAGPLNTEAFF.

This sequence joins TRBV14 and TRBJ2-7; there is no DNA to check the TCRdb D call of TRBD1. This CDR3 spans 13 amino acids. CDR1 is SGHDN, CDR2 FVKESK, per germline. The CDR3 protein is CASSRIRDYEQYF. Looking up the rest from reference TRBV14 and TRBJ2-7 gives the full variable domain: EAGVTQFPSHSVIEKGQTVTLRCDPISGHDNLYWYRRVMGKEIKFLLHFVKESKQDESGMPNNRFLAERTGGTYSTLKVQPAELEDSGVYFCASSRIRDYEQYFGPGTRLTVT.

The genes are TRBV28 and TRBJ1-5. Germline lookup yields CDR1 MDHEN and CDR2 SYDVKM. This CDR3 is built from 12 residues. CDR3 loop: CASSLTGEPQHF.

The rearrangement uses TRBV28 and TRBJ2-7; TCRdb names TRBD1, which stays unverified in the absence of DNA. CDR3 size: 13 residues. Looked up from germline, CDR1 is MDHEN and CDR2 is SYDVKM. CDR3 in amino acids: CASSDRGGYEQYF.

The V and J genes are TRBV12-3 or TRBV12-4 and TRBJ2-3; without DNA, the TCRdb call of TRBD1 cannot be checked. This CDR3 spans 16 amino acids. This CDR3 reads CASSPGRGRNTDTQYF.

The CDR3 is CSAIRPGQAGELFF. The gene calls are TRBV29-1 and TRBJ2-2; TCRdb's D gene call, TRBD1, goes unchecked for lack of DNA. The germline gives CDR1 SQVTM, CDR2 ANQGSEA. This CDR3 contains 14 residues.

The rearrangement links TRBV7-9 to TRBJ2-1. This CDR3 has 16 amino acids. Germline lookup yields CDR1 SEHNR and CDR2 FQNEAQ (reference sequence). The CDR3 loop reads CASSLERRMLNNEQFF.

This chain connects TRBV27 to TRBJ2-7; no DNA is available, so the TRBD2 call from TCRdb remains unchecked. The CDR3 length is 15 residues. Germline CDR1 and CDR2: MNHEY and SMNVEV (reference sequence). Here the CDR3 reads CASSYSGRPLYEQYF.

This chain links TRBV4-1 with TRBJ2-5; TCRdb returns TRBD1, unconfirmable since there is no DNA. Germline assignment: CDR1 MGHRA and CDR2 YSYEKL. There are 14 residues in the CDR3. CDR3 amino acids: CASSHPGQQETQYF.

This chain connects TRBV15 to TRBJ2-6; TCRdb's D call, TRBD1, is unchecked because there is no DNA. The length of the CDR3 is 16 residues. Per germline, CDR1 LNHNV and CDR2 YYDKDF (reference sequence). This CDR3 reads CATSRDSGTGANVLTF.

V usage is TRBV29-1 and J usage is TRBJ2-1; TCRdb outputs TRBD2, but without DNA this stays unchecked. The germline CDR1 and CDR2 sequences are SQVTM and ANQGSEA. The CDR3 loop spans 15 amino acids. CDR3 residues: CSVGTSGALTDEQFF.

The chain links TRBV2 to TRBJ2-7. The CDR3 covers 14 residues. Per germline, CDR1 SNHLY and CDR2 FYNNEI. The CDR3 spells CASSEALRGYEQYF.

V is TRBV7-2 and J is TRBJ2-7; TCRdb's D gene call, TRBD1, goes unchecked for lack of DNA. Germline V gene lookup returns CDR1 SGHTA and CDR2 FQGNSA. This CDR3 spans 14 amino acids. This chain's CDR3 is CASCEFGALYEQYF.

This chain uses TRBV6-5 with TRBJ1-2; TCRdb gives TRBD1 as the D gene, but with no DNA this cannot be confirmed. The germline CDR1 and CDR2 sequences are MNHEY and SVGAGI. This CDR3 region has 15 residues. This chain's CDR3 is CARIEQGAGNYGYTF.

The chain combines TRBV20-1 with TRBJ2-3; no DNA is available, so the TRBD2 call from TCRdb remains unchecked. The germline gives CDR1 DFQATT, CDR2 SNEGSKA (reference sequence). This CDR3 comprises 15 residues. This CDR3 is CSARAGPLYTDTQYF.

The V gene is TRBV5-1, the J gene TRBJ2-7; without DNA, the TCRdb call of TRBD2 cannot be checked. CDR1 is SGHRS and CDR2 is YFSETQ in the germline V gene. This CDR3 is built from 14 residues. The CDR3 loop is CASSLTGWGVEQYF.

The chain employs TRBV28 and TRBJ1-2. Germline CDR1 reads MDHEN; CDR2 reads SYDVKM. CDR3 length: 11 amino acids. The CDR3 sequence: CASSNSYGYTF.

The chain employs TRBV20-1 and TRBJ2-7; TCRdb indicates TRBD2, and absent DNA this call remains unverified. This CDR3 comprises 14 residues. In germline, CDR1 is DFQATT, CDR2 SNEGSKA (reference sequence). CDR3: CSATGLAESYEQYF.

The V and J genes are TRBV4-2 and TRBJ2-7. The CDR3 is 15 residues long. CDR1 LGHNA and CDR2 YNFKEQ come from the germline V gene. The CDR3 here is CASSQVGLSSYEQYF.

V and J are TRBV6-5 and TRBJ1-4. Looked up from germline, CDR1 is MNHEY and CDR2 is SVGAGI. The CDR3 is 14 residues long. The chain's CDR3 is CASSYEQSNEKLFF.

This chain joins TRBV6-5 and TRBJ2-1; TCRdb's D gene call, TRBD1, goes unchecked for lack of DNA. The CDR3 extends over 12 amino acids. Germline V gene lookup returns CDR1 MNHEY and CDR2 SVGAGI. The CDR3 sequence is CASSSDSNEQFF.

V is TRBV6-5 and J is TRBJ2-7. The CDR3 loop spans 11 amino acids. Germline V lookup: CDR1 MNHEY, CDR2 SVGAGI. CDR3 amino acids: CASSFHSEQYF.

The V and J genes are TRBV12-3 or TRBV12-4 and TRBJ1-5; TCRdb names TRBD1, which stays unverified in the absence of DNA. This CDR3 has 17 residues. The CDR3 loop is CASSAGDSNYSNQPQHF.

This sequence joins TRBV6-5 and TRBJ2-3. The V gene's germline CDR1 is MNHEY and CDR2 SVGAGI. The CDR3 is 11 residues long. CDR3 amino acids: CASSPGAVQYF.

The chain combines TRBV7-2 with TRBJ1-1; lacking DNA, the TRBD1 call made by TCRdb goes unchecked. This CDR3 is built from 15 residues. CDR1 is SGHTA and CDR2 is FQGNSA in the germline V gene. CDR3 in amino acids: CASSNTPGGGTEAFF.

The chain employs TRBV20-1 and TRBJ2-5; TCRdb gives TRBD2 as the D gene, but with no DNA this cannot be confirmed. Germline V CDR1 and CDR2: DFQATT, SNEGSKA (reference sequence). This CDR3 is 16 amino acids long. The chain's CDR3 is CSARGTSGGGGETQYF.